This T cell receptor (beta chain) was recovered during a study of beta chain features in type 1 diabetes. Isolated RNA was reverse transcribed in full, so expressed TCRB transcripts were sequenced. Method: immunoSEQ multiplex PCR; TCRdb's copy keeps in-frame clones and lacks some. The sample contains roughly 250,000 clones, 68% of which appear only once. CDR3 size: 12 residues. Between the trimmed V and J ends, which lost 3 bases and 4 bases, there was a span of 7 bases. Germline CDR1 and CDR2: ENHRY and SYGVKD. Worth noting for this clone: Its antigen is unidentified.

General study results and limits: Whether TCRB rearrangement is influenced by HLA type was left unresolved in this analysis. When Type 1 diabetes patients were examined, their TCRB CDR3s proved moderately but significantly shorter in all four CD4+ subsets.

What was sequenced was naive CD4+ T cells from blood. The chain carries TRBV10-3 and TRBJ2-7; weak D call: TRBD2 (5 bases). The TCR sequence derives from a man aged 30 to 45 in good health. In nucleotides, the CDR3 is TGTGCCATCAGTGAACGGGGTTACGAGCAGTACTTC. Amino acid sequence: CAISERGYEQYF.